Each of the 25 T cell receptor beta chains below was sequenced from the same sample in a study of cytotoxic CD8 clonotypes in ibrutinib-treated CLL. The assay was immunoSEQ multiplex PCR, and TCRdb's table has in-frame clones only and misses some. The data hold fewer than 400,000 clones, with 60% to 80% observed a single time. This sample comprised PBMCs, obtained after 36 months of ibrutinib treatment. These receptors originate from a human donor with chronic lymphocytic leukemia.

The chain joins TRBV6-5 to TRBJ2-1; the match to TRBD1 covers 9 bases. V lost 0 bases to trimming and J lost 7 bases; unmatched junction nucleotides: 4. Germline lookup yields CDR1 MNHEY and CDR2 SVGAGI. The CDR3 runs 15 residues. The DNA of the CDR3 is TGTGCCAGCAGTTACTCGGGGACAGGGTGGAATGAGCAGTTCTTC. Protein product: CASSYSGTGWNEQFF.

The gene calls are TRBV28 and TRBJ2-5; tentatively, D is TRBD1 (6 bases). Trimming took 3 bases from V and 4 from J, leaving 12 bases between them. CDR3 length equals 14 residues. CDR1 MDHEN and CDR2 SYDVKM come from the germline V gene. In DNA, the CDR3 is TGTGCCAGCAGTTTGTCATACAGGGTAGAGACCCAGTACTTC. Translated: CASSLSYRVETQYF.

V and J are TRBV7-2 and TRBJ2-5; the match to TRBD1 covers 9 bases. The length of the CDR3 is 14 residues. The germline gives CDR1 SGHTA, CDR2 FQGNSA. The V segment lost 9 bases and the J segment 5 bases; nucleotides outside the gene matches: 10. CDR3: CASLRTGDLETQYF. CDR3 bases: TGTGCCAGTCTTCGGACAGGGGACCTGGAGACCCAGTACTTC.

On this clone: Other DNA sequences from this sample encode an identical CDR3 as well. The chain recombines TRBV4-3 with TRBJ2-6; D uncertain. Germline V lookup: CDR1 LGHNA, CDR2 YSLEER. V lost 3 bases to trimming and J lost 0 bases, with 6 bases between them. This CDR3 has 15 residues. The CDR3 bases are TGCGCCAGCAGCCAGACAAGCTCTGGGGCCAACGTCCTGACTTTC. Translated, it gives CASSQTSSGANVLTF.

The genes are TRBV7-2 and TRBJ2-3, with a weak D call TRBD1 (5 bases). Germline loops: CDR1 SGHTA, CDR2 FQGNSA. The V end was cut by 1 base, the J end by 1 base, with 9 bases between. The CDR3 contains 15 residues. Here the CDR3 reads CASSLGLQGTDTQYF. CDR3 sequence (DNA): TGTGCCAGCAGCTTAGGTTTACAGGGCACAGATACGCAGTATTTT. The full variable domain, rest sourced from reference TRBV7-2 and TRBJ2-3, is GAGVSQSPSNKVTEKGKDVELRCDPISGHTALYWYRQSLGQGLEFLIYFQGNSAPDKSGLPSDRFSAERTGGSVSTLTIQRTQQEDSAVYLCASSLGLQGTDTQYFGPGTRLTVL.

This chain connects TRBV4-2 to TRBJ2-4; D not certain. Germline V gene data show CDR1 as LGHNA and CDR2 as YNFKEQ. CDR3 length: 14 amino acids. The V end lost 0 bases, the J end lost 7 bases, and 10 bases lay between the germline ends. CDR3 in DNA: TGTGCCAGCAGCCAAGAACAAGTCTTGAACATTCAGTACTTC. This encodes CASSQEQVLNIQYF.

As DNA, the CDR3 is TGTGCCAGCAGCTTAGGGTGGGGAGGGGATGGCTACACCTTC. Translation: CASSLGWGGDGYTF. The chain combines TRBV7-6 with TRBJ1-2, with a weak D call TRBD1 (5 bases). The CDR3 length is 14 residues. CDR1 and CDR2 from the germline V gene are SGHVS and FNYEAQ. Trimming stripped 1 base from V and 6 bases from J, with 12 bases between.

This rearrangement joins TRBV5-1 to TRBJ2-7; TRBD1 matches at 8 bases. In germline, CDR1 is SGHRS, CDR2 YFSETQ. The CDR3 is made up of 16 amino acids. The V and J ends lost 4 bases and 3 bases, in that order; junction bases with no gene match: 12. In DNA form, the CDR3 reads TGCGCCAGCAGCACCGGGACAGGAATGGTTATCTACGAGCAGTACTTC. Translating it yields CASSTGTGMVIYEQYF. Combining the CDR3 with reference TRBV5-1 and TRBJ2-7 gives the whole variable domain KAGVTQTPRYLIKTRGQQVTLSCSPISGHRSVSWYQQTPGQGLQFLFEYFSETQRNKGNFPGRFSGRQFSNSRSEMNVSTLELGDSALYLCASSTGTGMVIYEQYFGPGTRLTVT.

The CDR3, as DNA: TGTGCCAGCAGCGTAGAACTAGCGGGGGGAACAGATACGCAGTATTTT. Its protein is CASSVELAGGTDTQYF. This chain connects TRBV9 to TRBJ2-3; 12 nucleotides align to TRBD2. The CDR3 covers 16 residues. Germline loops: CDR1 SGDLS, CDR2 YYNGEE. V trimming: 0 bases; J trimming: 3 bases; junction bases outside the gene matches: 2.

This chain joins TRBV6-5 and TRBJ1-1, with D hard to call. This CDR3 has 13 amino acids. Trimming took off 5 bases at V and 0 bases at J, with 7 bases between the two ends. Germline CDR1 is MNHEY and CDR2 is SVGAGI. The CDR3 spells CASSVKMNTEAFF. The CDR3 nucleotides read TGTGCCAGCAGTGTGAAGATGAACACTGAAGCTTTCTTT.

V and J are TRBV4-1 and TRBJ2-1, with D perhaps TRBD2 (7 bases). Germline V lookup: CDR1 MGHRA, CDR2 YSYEKL. The CDR3 runs to 15 residues. Deletions cut 4 bases from V and 2 bases from J, with 12 bases between. CDR3 sequence (DNA): TGCGCCAGCAGCCCGAGGGGGGGCGCCTACAATGAGCAGTTCTTC. Its protein is CASSPRGGAYNEQFF.

V usage is TRBV18 and J usage is TRBJ2-7; TRBD2 matches at 14 bases. Germline V gives CDR1 KGHSH, CDR2 LQKENI. This CDR3 is 15 amino acids long. V lost 3 bases and J lost 7; bases outside the gene matches: 5. The CDR3 loop is CASSPPGLAGVEQYF. The CDR3 DNA reads as TGTGCCAGCTCACCCCCGGGACTAGCGGGAGTAGAGCAGTACTTC.

This chain connects TRBV5-5 to TRBJ1-5; D possibly corresponds to TRBD1 (6 bases). CDR1 SGHKS and CDR2 YYEKEE come from the germline V gene (reference sequence). V was trimmed by 4 bases and J by 2 bases, leaving 13 bases between them. The CDR3 runs 15 residues. The CDR3 sequence: CASSVYREGNQPQHF. CDR3 bases: TGTGCCAGCAGCGTATACAGGGAAGGCAATCAGCCCCAGCATTTT. The full variable domain, completed using reference TRBV5-5 and TRBJ1-5, is DAGVTQSPTHLIKTRGQQVTLRCSPISGHKSVSWYQQVLGQGPQFIFQYYEKEERGRGNFPDRFSARQFPNYSSELNVNALLLGDSALYLCASSVYREGNQPQHFGDGTRLSIL.

V usage is TRBV2 and J usage is TRBJ2-7; D uncertain. This CDR3 region has 11 residues. Trimming cost V 1 base and J 4 bases, with 2 bases left between them. Germline V gives CDR1 SNHLY, CDR2 FYNNEI. CDR3 sequence: CASSEEYEQYF. DNA of the CDR3: TGTGCCAGCAGTGAAGAGTACGAGCAGTACTTC.

The V and J genes are TRBV28 and TRBJ1-1, with D uncertain. The CDR3 consists of 12 residues. V lost 6 bases, J lost 1 base, and 6 bases lay in between. Germline V gene lookup returns CDR1 MDHEN and CDR2 SYDVKM. The CDR3 nucleotides read TGTGCCAGCAGAAAGACGAACACTGAAGCTTTCTTT. The encoded protein is CASRKTNTEAFF.

The chain links TRBV15 to TRBJ1-4, with a possible D match to TRBD1 (6 bases). V was shortened by 5 bases and J by 2 bases, with 9 bases between the two germline ends. Germline assignment: CDR1 LNHNV and CDR2 YYDKDF (reference sequence). The CDR3 has 14 residues. The CDR3 bases are TGTGCCACCAGCGCCCAGGGGACTAATGAAAAACTGTTTTTT. The encoded protein is CATSAQGTNEKLFF.

The chain couples TRBV2 to TRBJ1-5, with no clear D. The CDR3 is 17 residues long. The ends were cut back, 1 base at V and 2 bases at J, with 15 bases in the middle. Germline values: CDR1 SNHLY, CDR2 FYNNEI. Here the CDR3 DNA reads TGTGCCAGCAGTGAAGTACAGAGGGCTTTAGGCAATCAGCCCCAGCATTTT. It yields the protein CASSEVQRALGNQPQHF. Filled out from reference TRBV2 and TRBJ1-5, the complete variable domain reads EPEVTQTPSHQVTQMGQEVILRCVPISNHLYFYWYRQILGQKVEFLVSFYNNEISEKSEIFDDQFSVERPDGSNFTLKIRSTKLEDSAMYFCASSEVQRALGNQPQHFGDGTRLSIL.

The chain uses TRBV15 and TRBJ1-5, with 7 bases matching TRBD1. V lost 2 bases, J lost 8 bases, and 15 bases stayed unmatched. This CDR3 is built from 17 residues. The germline CDR1 and CDR2 sequences are LNHNV and YYDKDF (reference sequence). CDR3 DNA: TGTGCCACCAGCAGACCGGGACAGTTGCATGGACTTGAGCCCCAGCATTTT. Its protein is CATSRPGQLHGLEPQHF.

The chain combines TRBV4-1 with TRBJ2-5; 11 bases align to TRBD2. Germline trimming cut 0 bases from V and 2 bases from J; bases unmatched to any gene: 5. Germline loops: CDR1 MGHRA, CDR2 YSYEKL. This CDR3 is 17 amino acids long. CDR3 amino acids: CASSQDRVAGGQETQYF. The DNA of the CDR3 is TGCGCCAGCAGCCAAGATAGAGTAGCGGGGGGGCAAGAGACCCAGTACTTC.

This clone appeared once. This chain joins TRBV6-1 and TRBJ2-7; D may be TRBD1 (6 bases). The ends were cut back, 4 bases at V and 4 bases at J, with 17 bases in the middle. Per germline, CDR1 MNHNS and CDR2 SASEGT. The CDR3 totals 15 residues. For the CDR3, the DNA is TGTGCCAGCAGTGTAGTGGGGGCAGGAGAGTACGAGCAGTACTTC. It specifies CASSVVGAGEYEQYF.

The J gene is TRBJ2-1, the V gene TRBV13; D uncertain. With 0 bases removed from V and 10 bases from J, the gap between germline ends came to 16 bases. The CDR3 runs 15 residues. CDR1 is PRHDT, CDR2 FYEKMQ, per germline (reference sequence). The CDR3 DNA is TGTGCCAGCAGCTTAGGACCTAGTGAACCCAGAGAGCAGTTCTTC. This encodes CASSLGPSEPREQFF.

This clone has more than one count but fewer than ten. The chain is built from TRBV5-4 and TRBJ1-6; maybe TRBD1 (6 bases). CDR3 length: 15 residues. Germline CDR1 reads SGHNT; CDR2 reads YYREEE (reference sequence). V gave up 0 bases and J gave up 8 bases, with 12 bases separating them. The DNA for the CDR3 is TGTGCCAGCAGCTTGGCCAGGGGTGGGGATTCACCCCTCCACTTT. Protein product: CASSLARGGDSPLHF.

The chain recombines TRBV14 with TRBJ2-5; the match to TRBD1 covers 8 bases. This CDR3 comprises 13 residues. The germline V gene has CDR1 SGHDN and CDR2 FVKESK. The ends lost 6 bases at V and 5 bases at J; junction bases unmatched: 5. This chain's CDR3 is CASRRTGTETQYF. In DNA form, the CDR3 reads TGTGCCAGCAGGCGGACAGGGACCGAGACCCAGTACTTC.

This chain joins TRBV9 and TRBJ1-2, with 7 bases identical to TRBD1. CDR1 SGDLS and CDR2 YYNGEE come from the germline V gene. The CDR3 sequence is 15 residues long. The V and J ends lost 0 bases and 7 bases, in that order; junction bases with no gene match: 9. CDR3 residues: CASSVVFPDRVGYTF. The CDR3 coding sequence is TGTGCCAGCAGCGTAGTTTTCCCAGACAGGGTTGGCTACACCTTC.

The chain employs TRBV29-1 and TRBJ2-3; D is perhaps TRBD2 (5 bases). V was pared by 4 bases and J by 10 bases, with 12 bases between. Germline CDR1 is SQVTM and CDR2 is ANQGSEA. This CDR3 is 11 amino acids long. Here the CDR3 reads CSVVMGGSQYF. The CDR3 DNA follows: TGCAGCGTTGTAATGGGCGGGTCGCAGTATTTT.